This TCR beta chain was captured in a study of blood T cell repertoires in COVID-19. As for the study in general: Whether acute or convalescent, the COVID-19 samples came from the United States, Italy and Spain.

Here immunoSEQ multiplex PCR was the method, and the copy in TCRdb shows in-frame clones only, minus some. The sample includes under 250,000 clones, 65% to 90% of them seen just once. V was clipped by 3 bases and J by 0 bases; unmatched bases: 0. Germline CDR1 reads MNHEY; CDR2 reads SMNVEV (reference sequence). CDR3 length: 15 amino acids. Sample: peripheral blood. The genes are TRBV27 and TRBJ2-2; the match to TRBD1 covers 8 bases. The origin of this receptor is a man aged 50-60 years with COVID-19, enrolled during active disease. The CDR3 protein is CASSLTGANTGELFF. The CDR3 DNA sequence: TGTGCCAGCAGTTTGACAGGGGCGAACACCGGGGAGCTGTTTTTT.